The present TCR beta chain was sequenced within a study of cytomegalovirus exposure and HLA in healthy donors. Germline-derived CDR1 and CDR2 are SGHAT and FQNNGV. The CDR3 covers 17 residues. V was shortened by 5 bases and J by 3 bases, with 20 bases between the two germline ends. PCR involved 60 Vbeta and 13 Jbeta primers. Assay used: immunoSEQ multiplex PCR; TCRdb lists only in-frame clones, some missing. The profile shows about 200,000 clones, roughly 77% of them singletons. Of note for this clone: Antigen: not known.

Study outcomes and limitations: The authors later linked a missense DCLRE1C variant to TCR beta V- and J-gene trimming. Using a false discovery rate of 0.05, a later analysis showed that 16,951 TCR beta sequences were associated with HLA alleles. Cytomegalovirus-associated status was assigned to fewer than 200 TCR beta chains. Some V segments, TRBV6-2 and TRBV6-3 among them, were indistinguishable and were therefore excluded.

The receptor's source is a male donor in good health and CMV-seropositive. Source material: PBMCs. The chain has TRBV11-2 and TRBJ1-5; possibly TRBD1 for D (5 bases). The CDR3 coding sequence is TGTGCCAGCAGCCCCTCGGGGGTAGGTAGGAACAATCAGCCCCAGCATTTT. It codes for CASSPSGVGRNNQPQHF.